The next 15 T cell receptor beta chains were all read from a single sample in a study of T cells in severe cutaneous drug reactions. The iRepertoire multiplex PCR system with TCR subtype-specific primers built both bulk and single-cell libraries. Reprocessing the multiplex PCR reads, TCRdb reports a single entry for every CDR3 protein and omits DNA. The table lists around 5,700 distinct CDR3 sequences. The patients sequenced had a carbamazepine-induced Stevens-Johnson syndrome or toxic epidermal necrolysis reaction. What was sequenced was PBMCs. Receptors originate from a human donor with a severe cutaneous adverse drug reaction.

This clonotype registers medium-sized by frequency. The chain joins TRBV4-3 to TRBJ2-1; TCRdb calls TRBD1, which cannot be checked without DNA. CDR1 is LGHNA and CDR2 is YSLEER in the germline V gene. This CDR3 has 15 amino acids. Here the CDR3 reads CASSQDWAGYNEQFF.

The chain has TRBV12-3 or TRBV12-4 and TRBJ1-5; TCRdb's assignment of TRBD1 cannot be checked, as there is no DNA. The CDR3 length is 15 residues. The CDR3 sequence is CASSPPGPSNQPQHF.

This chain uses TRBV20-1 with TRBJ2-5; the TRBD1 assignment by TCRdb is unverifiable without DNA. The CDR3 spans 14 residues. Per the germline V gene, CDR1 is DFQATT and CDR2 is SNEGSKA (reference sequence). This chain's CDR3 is CSARDGQGDETQYF.

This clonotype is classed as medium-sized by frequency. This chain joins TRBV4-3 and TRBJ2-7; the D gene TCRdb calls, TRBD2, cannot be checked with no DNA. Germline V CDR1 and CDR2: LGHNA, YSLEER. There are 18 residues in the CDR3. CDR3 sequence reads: CASSQEHPRTSETYEQYF.

Here the CDR3 reads CASSFPSTGSYEQYF. The chain carries TRBV12-3 or TRBV12-4 and TRBJ2-7; the D call of TRBD1 rests on TCRdb alone, since no DNA is present to check it. The CDR3 contains 15 residues.

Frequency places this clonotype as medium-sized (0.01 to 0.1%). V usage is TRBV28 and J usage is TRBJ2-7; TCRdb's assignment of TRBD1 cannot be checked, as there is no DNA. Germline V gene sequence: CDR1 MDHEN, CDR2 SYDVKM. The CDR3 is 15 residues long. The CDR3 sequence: CASRLAGTGAYEQYF.

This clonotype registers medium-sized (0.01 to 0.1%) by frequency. CDR3 protein: CASSLGQTNGDSPLHF. J is TRBJ1-6 and V is TRBV7-9; TCRdb's D call of TRBD1 is untestable without DNA. Germline V lookup: CDR1 SEHNR, CDR2 FQNEAQ (reference sequence). This CDR3 comprises 16 residues.

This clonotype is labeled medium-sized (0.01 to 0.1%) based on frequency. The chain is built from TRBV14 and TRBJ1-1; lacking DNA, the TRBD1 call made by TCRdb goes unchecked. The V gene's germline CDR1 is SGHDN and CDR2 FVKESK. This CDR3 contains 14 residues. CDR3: CASSPSQGGAEAFF. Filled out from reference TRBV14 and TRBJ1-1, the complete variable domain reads EAGVTQFPSHSVIEKGQTVTLRCDPISGHDNLYWYRRVMGKEIKFLLHFVKESKQDESGMPNNRFLAERTGGTYSTLKVQPAELEDSGVYFCASSPSQGGAEAFFGQGTRLTVV.

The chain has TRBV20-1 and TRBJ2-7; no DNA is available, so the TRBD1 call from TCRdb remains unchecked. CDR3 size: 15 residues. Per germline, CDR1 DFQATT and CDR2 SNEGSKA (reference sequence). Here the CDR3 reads CSAMKDRISSYEQYF.

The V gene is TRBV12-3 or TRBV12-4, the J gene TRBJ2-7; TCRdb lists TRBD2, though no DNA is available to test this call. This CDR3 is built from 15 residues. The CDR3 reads CASSSTSGSKYEQYF.

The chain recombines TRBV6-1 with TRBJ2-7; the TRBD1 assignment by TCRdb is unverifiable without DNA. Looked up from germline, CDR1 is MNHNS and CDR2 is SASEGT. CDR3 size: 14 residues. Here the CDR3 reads CASSYGLRGDEQYF.

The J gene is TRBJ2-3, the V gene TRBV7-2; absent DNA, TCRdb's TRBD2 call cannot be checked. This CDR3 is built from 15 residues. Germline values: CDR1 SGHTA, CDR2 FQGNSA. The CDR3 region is CASSSGLAGGDTQYF.

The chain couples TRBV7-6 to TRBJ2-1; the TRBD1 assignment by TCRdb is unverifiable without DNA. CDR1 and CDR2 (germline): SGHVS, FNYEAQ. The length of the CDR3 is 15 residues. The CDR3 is CASSLAGTIYNEQFF.

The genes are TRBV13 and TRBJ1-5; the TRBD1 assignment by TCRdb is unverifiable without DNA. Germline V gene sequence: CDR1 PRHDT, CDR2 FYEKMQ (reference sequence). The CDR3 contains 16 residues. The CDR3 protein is CASSLGGVGDIQPQHF.

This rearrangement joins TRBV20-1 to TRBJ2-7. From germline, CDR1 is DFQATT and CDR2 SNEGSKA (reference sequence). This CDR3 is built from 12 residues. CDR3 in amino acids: CSARGSSYEQYF.